The entry below describes one T cell receptor (beta chain). The antigen remains unidentified. With 0 bases removed from V and 5 bases from J, the gap between germline ends came to 14 bases. The CDR3 spans 16 residues. Germline CDR1 and CDR2: MGHRA and YSYEKL. These data come from a study of beta chain features in type 1 diabetes. Overall study findings and caveats: Sequencing from cDNA could over-represent high-TCR-expressing cells.

Expressed TCRB transcripts were sequenced because the entire RNA isolate underwent reverse transcription. About 3.57 million reads per sample were averaged for naive, central memory and regulatory samples. Sequenced by immunoSEQ multiplex PCR; TCRdb stores in-frame clones only, minus some. The sample shows some 300,000 clones, approximately 8% of them seen only once. Sequenced material: central memory CD4+ T cells from blood. The chain uses TRBV4-1 and TRBJ2-1; a possible D gene is TRBD1 (5 bases). This clonotype was obtained from a woman younger than 30 in good health. The CDR3 DNA reads as TGCGCCAGCAGCCAAGAACAGGACGCTTGGAACAATGAGCAGTTCTTC. Its translation: CASSQEQDAWNNEQFF.